This TCR beta chain was identified during a study of shared clonotypes between healthy human individuals. Sequencing was performed with immunoSEQ multiplex PCR; in TCRdb, only in-frame clones are kept and a portion is missing. The sample contains under 200,000 clones, just under 95% of which appear only once. V was pared by 5 bases and J by 4 bases, with 9 bases of the junction left unmatched. The CDR3 has 16 residues. Germline CDR1 and CDR2: SEHNR and FQNEAQ (reference sequence). Specimen: naive CD4+ T cells sorted from blood. The sample's subset: CD45RA+ positively selected. The receptor was derived from a woman in her 30s in good health. The chain links TRBV7-9 to TRBJ2-5; TRBD1 matches 11 bases. CDR3 sequence reads: CASSRLGQGAAETQYF. CDR3 coding DNA: TGTGCCAGCAGCCGCCTAGGACAGGGGGCCGCAGAGACCCAGTACTTC.